This TCR beta chain was captured by sequencing in a study of blood T cell repertoires in COVID-19. CDR3 length: 15 amino acids. Trimming took 4 bases from V and 6 from J; bases not matched to a gene: 6. Germline V gene lookup returns CDR1 LGHDT and CDR2 YNNKEL (reference sequence). Data came from immunoSEQ multiplex PCR; TCRdb stores just in-frame clones and leaves some out. The sample yields hundreds of thousands of clones, around 90% seen once. The sequenced sample consisted of PBMCs or T cells enriched from blood (not recorded which). The chain recombines TRBV3-1 (or the pseudogene TRBV3-2) with TRBJ1-6; 7 positions match TRBD1. The TCR sequence derives from a young man who had been exposed to COVID-19. In nucleotides, the CDR3 is TGTGCCAGCAGCCTACAGGGGCGAACTAATTCACCCCTCCACTTT. Encoded protein: CASSLQGRTNSPLHF.